This T cell receptor beta chain was profiled in a study of shared clonotypes between healthy human individuals (dated by TCRdb to about 2020). Regarding the study in general: Three men and a couple of women, aged 18 to 49 years, made up the cohort. The study deeply sequenced blood TCR repertoires of five healthy adults to estimate repertoire size and the extent of clonotype sharing between individuals. Different laboratories and diverse techniques were used to prepare libraries and sequence TCR repertoires, to increase sequencing depth and limit assay-specific biases. For each donor, CD4 naive and CD4 memory were each given three plates, CD8 naive was given two plates, and CD8 memory was given one plate. Per donor, leukapheresis produced somewhere between about 0.85 and 9.5 billion PBMCs. Results and caveats for the whole study, not just this receptor: Naive subsets generally had larger estimated clonotype richness than memory subsets. Higher generation probabilities were observed for clonotypes shared by all four sorted-subset donors than for non-shared clonotypes. The genetic and exposure-history diversity represented was limited by the small number of donors. Sampling was restricted to blood, and TCR repertoires in tissue are likely to differ from TCR repertoires in blood. Sharing across a handful of donors was observed for roughly 5% of naive CD4, about 4% of naive CD8, 2% to 2.5% of memory CD4, and roughly 0.4% of memory CD8 clonotypes. Incomplete sequencing was indicated by rarefaction of sorted-subset datasets, despite the large sequencing depth. Pairwise subsampling led to the expectation that sequencing depth would affect the degree of clonotype sharing among donors.

A word on this clone: The antigen it recognizes is unknown. No base quality information exists; no much larger clone differs at one position.

Using the deep immunoSEQ assay, TCR CDR3 regions were amplified from genomic DNA by multiplex PCR. For each cell subset, the extracted genomic DNA was distributed evenly across all wells of several immunoSEQ 96-well plates, and each plate served as one replicate. For sorted subsets, about 200 ng genomic DNA, equal to 30,000 or so T cell genomes, was loaded into each replicate PCR. The purified libraries were quantified using a Qubit 3.0 fluorometer, sized with a Bioanalyzer 2100, and then quantified again using the KAPA Library Quantification kit. Every immunoSEQ 96-well plate was sequenced on a dedicated single-read 150-cycle Illumina NextSeq 550 flow cell. On the study's bioinformatics: Because only junctional sequences without quality scores were contained in the immunoSEQ output, filtering matching that applied to full-length reads could not be performed. Sequences were annotated with PyIR, a Python wrapper for IgBLAST v1.9, and V/J genes and CDR3 were assigned using IMGT germline references. Reads were removed for weak V/J assignments (E-value above 1e-6), missing CDR3, stop codons, out-of-frame junctions, or ambiguous translated residues. V3J clonotypes were defined as sequences sharing an identical inferred V gene, J gene, and CDR3 amino acid sequence. Percentage overlap between repertoires was calculated by dividing the number of shared unique clonotypes by the size of the smaller repertoire. RTK rarefaction, the Chao1 estimator, and Recon v2.1 estimates of unobserved clonotypes were used to assess repertoire richness. Generation probabilities for all TCRbeta clonotypes obtained by the gDNA method from four donors were computed using OLGA. TCRdb took this table from immuneACCESS and kept in-frame rearrangements with V and J called. Such tables lack part of the clones; where checked against another copy, unresolved V genes explain under half of the gap, and the rest is unexplained. V, J and clone size derive from that table, while D and trimming were established from the DNA sequence. The sample contains 1.6 million or so clones, roughly 96% of them found a single time. Over 1% of the sample is in the top ten clones.

The donors were healthy, HIV-negative adults who had no recently reported acute infections or vaccinations. Every donor was a Caucasian adult living in Nashville, Tennessee, USA. CD4+ T cells were enriched by magnetic negative selection, after which naive cells were positively selected on CD45RA and the negative fraction was taken as the memory subset. Blood was obtained by leukapheresis, after which PBMCs were separated by Ficoll-Histopaque density gradient centrifugation and cryopreserved in liquid nitrogen vapor phase. Analytical flow cytometry was used to check the purity and quantity of every magnetically sorted T cell population. Each sorted fraction had its genomic DNA isolated and then quantified by UV absorbance on a Nanodrop 2000c. CDR1 is given as MNHNS and CDR2 as SASEGT, both from the germline V gene. From the cysteine through the phenylalanine, the CDR3 covers 16 amino acids. This entry keeps only the CDR3 DNA: 48 bases, framed from base 1. For this chain, trimming is 6 bases at the V end and 4 bases at the J end, and the number of junction bases without a gene match is 12.

In this chain, TRBV6-1 is recombined with TRBJ1-2; 9 junctional bases match TRBD1. Sequenced input: naive CD4+ T cells sorted from blood. The cell subset or site tag for this specimen amounts to: CD45RA+ positively selected. The TCR sequence derives from a man in his thirties or forties in good health. The CDR3 sequence is CASRELGQGRFYGYTF. The bases read TGTGCCAGCAGAGAACTTGGACAGGGGCGGTTCTATGGCTACACCTTC.